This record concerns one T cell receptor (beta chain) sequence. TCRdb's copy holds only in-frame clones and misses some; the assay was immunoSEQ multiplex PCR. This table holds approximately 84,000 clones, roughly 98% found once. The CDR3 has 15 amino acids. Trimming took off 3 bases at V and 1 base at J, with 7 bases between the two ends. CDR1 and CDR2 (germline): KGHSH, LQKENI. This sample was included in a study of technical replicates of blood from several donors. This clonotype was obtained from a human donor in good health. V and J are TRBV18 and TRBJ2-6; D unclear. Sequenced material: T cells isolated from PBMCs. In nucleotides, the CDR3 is TGTGCCAGCTCACCCTTAGTATCTGGGGCCAACGTCCTGACTTTC. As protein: CASSPLVSGANVLTF. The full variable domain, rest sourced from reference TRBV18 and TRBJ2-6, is NAGVMQNPRHLVRRRGQEARLRCSPMKGHSHVYWYRQLPEEGLKFMVYLQKENIIDESGMPKERFSAEFPKEGPSILRIQQVVRGDSAAYFCASSPLVSGANVLTFGAGSRLTVL.